The 15 T cell receptor beta chains given below trace back to one sample, sequenced in a study of T cell repertoires in cytomegalovirus infection. The antigens for these receptors are not known. Via MiXCR, TCRdb re-called the reads, giving one row per CDR3 protein. The table includes a few hundred thousand distinct CDR3 sequences, under 45% detected once. The source was cultured PBMCs, collected from culture after CMV antigen stimulation. These receptors came from a human donor in good health (CMV status not recorded). Some clones in this sample may be carry-over from other donors' samples.

The chain combines TRBV28 with TRBJ1-4; 7 bases fit TRBD1. Germline V gene sequence: CDR1 MDHEN, CDR2 SYDVKM. CDR3 length: 15 amino acids. J was trimmed by 8 bases and V by 3 bases; bases with no gene match: 9. CDR3 sequence: CASSFLRQGTEKLFF. The CDR3 DNA reads TGTGCCAGCAGTTTTCTTCGACAGGGAACGGAAAAACTGTTTTTT.

The chain uses TRBV18 and TRBJ1-2, with D hard to call. Germline V gene data show CDR1 as KGHSH and CDR2 as LQKENI. V shed 4 bases and J shed 2 bases, with 8 bases lying between them. This CDR3 contains 13 residues. CDR3 in amino acids: CASSLHTNYGYTF. CDR3 nucleotides: TGTGCCAGCTCACTTCACACGAACTATGGCTACACCTTC.

This clonotype was seen only once. The V gene is TRBV18, the J gene TRBJ1-5; D perhaps matches TRBD1 (6 bases). Germline V CDR1 and CDR2: KGHSH, LQKENI. The CDR3 is made up of 14 amino acids. The V and J ends lost 2 bases and 6 bases respectively, with 11 bases between them. CDR3 bases: TGTGCCAGCTCACCATCCGGGGGCGGTCAGCCCCAGCATTTT. As protein: CASSPSGGGQPQHF. Combining the CDR3 with reference TRBV18 and TRBJ1-5 gives the whole variable domain NAGVMQNPRHLVRRRGQEARLRCSPMKGHSHVYWYRQLPEEGLKFMVYLQKENIIDESGMPKERFSAEFPKEGPSILRIQQVVRGDSAAYFCASSPSGGGQPQHFGDGTRLSIL.

As for this clonotype: A much larger clone lies one base from this, so it may be a read error. The V gene is TRBV7-2, the J gene TRBJ2-5; D remains unclear. V gave up 2 bases and J gave up 3 bases, with 16 bases separating them. The CDR3 runs 16 residues. The germline CDR1 and CDR2 sequences are SGHTA and FQGNSA. The CDR3 spells CASSLIGRGIEETQYF. The CDR3 DNA reads as TGTGCCAGCAGCTTAATAGGGCGCGGTATCGAAGAGACCCAGTACTTC.

V is TRBV7-9 and J is TRBJ2-3, with D possibly called TRBD1 or TRBD2 (5 bases each). V lost 5 bases and J 0 bases, leaving 12 bases between the germline ends. This CDR3 has 15 amino acids. Germline assignment: CDR1 SEHNR and CDR2 FQNEAQ (reference sequence). The CDR3 DNA is TGTGCCAGCAGCAGAGGGGACCTTAGCACAGATACGCAGTATTTT. Translation: CASSRGDLSTDTQYF. The full variable domain, rest sourced from reference TRBV7-9 and TRBJ2-3, is DTGVSQNPRHKITKRGQNVTFRCDPISEHNRLYWYRQTLGQGPEFLTYFQNEAQLEKSRLLSDRFSAERPKGSFSTLEIQRTEQGDSAMYLCASSRGDLSTDTQYFGPGTRLTVL.

V gene TRBV2 combines with J gene TRBJ1-2; D possibly corresponds to TRBD1 (6 bases). Germline-derived CDR1 and CDR2 are SNHLY and FYNNEI. The V end was cut by 4 bases, the J end by 3 bases, with 18 bases between. The CDR3 totals 16 residues. The CDR3 spells CASSGFRGALYYGYTF. The CDR3 DNA is TGTGCCAGCAGTGGGTTTCGGGGGGCGCTTTACTATGGCTACACCTTC. The complete variable domain, with remaining parts taken from reference TRBV2 and TRBJ1-2, reads EPEVTQTPSHQVTQMGQEVILRCVPISNHLYFYWYRQILGQKVEFLVSFYNNEISEKSEIFDDQFSVERPDGSNFTLKIRSTKLEDSAMYFCASSGFRGALYYGYTFGSGTRLTVV.

The chain has TRBV7-9 and TRBJ2-7; the D gene is possibly TRBD1 (6 bases). V was trimmed by 4 bases and J by 10 bases, leaving 14 bases between them. Germline V gene data show CDR1 as SEHNR and CDR2 as FQNEAQ (reference sequence). The CDR3 covers 12 residues. DNA for the CDR3: TGTGCCAGCAGCTCCTCGCTGGGGGCCCAGTACTTC. It is translated as CASSSSLGAQYF.

The chain uses TRBV15 and TRBJ2-3; 8 nucleotides agree with TRBD2. The trim removed 8 bases at V and 0 bases at J, leaving 4 bases unmatched. Per germline, CDR1 LNHNV and CDR2 YYDKDF (reference sequence). The CDR3 is 14 amino acids. The CDR3 DNA follows: TGTGCCACCCAAGCGGGGGCAAGCACAGATACGCAGTATTTT. As protein: CATQAGASTDTQYF.

This clonotype occurred many times. The chain employs TRBV7-2 and TRBJ1-5; 7 bases are a match to TRBD1. V dropped 5 bases and J dropped 7; count of bases not matched to a gene: 14. The CDR3 has 16 amino acids. CDR1 is SGHTA and CDR2 is FQGNSA in the germline V gene. The CDR3 region is CASSPGYSGGWQPQHF. DNA of the CDR3: TGTGCCAGCAGCCCTGGGTACTCAGGGGGTTGGCAGCCCCAGCATTTT.

The rearrangement uses TRBV18 and TRBJ1-3, with 7 bases aligning to TRBD1. This CDR3 spans 16 amino acids. With V trimmed by 7 bases and J by 3 bases, 12 bases remained unmatched. CDR1 KGHSH and CDR2 LQKENI come from the germline V gene. CDR3 residues: CASLQGSLSLGNTIYF. In DNA form, the CDR3 reads TGTGCCAGCTTACAGGGGTCCCTCTCGCTTGGAAACACCATATATTTT.

The genes are TRBV20-1 and TRBJ1-6; no firm D call. CDR1 is DFQATT, CDR2 SNEGSKA, per germline (reference sequence). With 6 bases removed from V and 5 bases from J, the gap between germline ends came to 8 bases. This CDR3 contains 12 residues. CDR3 sequence (DNA): TGCAGTGCCCGCGATAATAATTCACCCCTCCACTTT. It codes for CSARDNNSPLHF.

This chain uses TRBV11-3 with TRBJ1-6; D is uncertain. Trimming cost V 4 bases and J 5 bases, with 27 bases left between them. Germline V gene lookup returns CDR1 SGHNT and CDR2 YENEEA. The CDR3 runs 20 residues. The CDR3 protein is CASSSIKRSGFSGNNSPLHF. CDR3 nucleotide sequence: TGTGCCAGCAGCTCGATAAAAAGATCCGGGTTCTCGGGGAATAATTCACCCCTCCACTTT.

The gene calls are TRBV7-2 and TRBJ2-5, with TRBD1 as a possible D gene (6 bases). In germline, CDR1 is SGHTA, CDR2 FQGNSA. The CDR3 sequence is 13 residues long. Trimming left V 4 bases short and J 5 bases short, with 11 bases between. CDR3: CASSSTGFETQYF. In DNA, the CDR3 is TGTGCCAGCAGCTCCACAGGGTTTGAGACCCAGTACTTC.

In its sample, this clonotype was seen many times. The V gene is TRBV19, the J gene TRBJ2-5; maybe TRBD2 (6 bases). The CDR3 contains 13 residues. Germline loops: CDR1 LNHDA, CDR2 SQIVND (reference sequence). The germline V and J ends were trimmed by 5 bases and 5 bases, with 12 bases remaining between them. Here the CDR3 DNA reads TGTGCCAGTAGTCGCGGGACTTTGGAGACCCAGTACTTC. Protein sequence: CASSRGTLETQYF.

This clonotype has ten or more counts. The chain carries TRBV7-2 and TRBJ1-5; maybe TRBD1 (5 bases). This CDR3 is 19 amino acids long. Between the trimmed V and J ends, which lost 4 bases and 2 bases, there was a span of 24 bases. CDR1 and CDR2 (germline): SGHTA, FQGNSA. CDR3: CASSWSRGGGEDGNQPQHF. CDR3 nucleotides: TGTGCCAGCAGCTGGTCCCGGGGTGGGGGGGAAGATGGCAATCAGCCCCAGCATTTT.